A single sample gave rise to the 3 T cell receptor beta chains below, sequenced in a study of regulatory T cells in long-lasting Graves disease. Stated time point: newly diagnosed GD, antithyroid drugs for less than 3 months. There was RNA extracted from PBMCs, and the TCR library was made from it. Relying on iRepertoire HTBI primers and Arm-PCR of CDR3 regions, the team built TCR beta libraries. TCRdb re-derived calls from the multiplex PCR reads in MiXCR, one entry per CDR3 protein. The table has 320,000 or so distinct CDR3 sequences, about a sixth seen once. Here the sequenced sample was peripheral blood mononuclear cells (PBMCs), taken at new diagnosis, from a patient treated with antithyroid drugs. The receptors here all came from a female donor with Graves disease.

V is TRBV7-3 and J is TRBJ2-3; D possibly corresponds to TRBD2 (6 bases). V was pared by 5 bases and J by 2 bases, with 17 bases between. Germline CDR1 reads SGHTA; CDR2 reads FQGTGA. This CDR3 contains 16 residues. The CDR3 nucleotides read TGTGCCAGCAGCCCCCCCCTAGGGAGGCACACAGATACGCAGTATTTT. It specifies CASSPPLGRHTDTQYF.

V gene TRBV15 combines with J gene TRBJ2-2; TRBD2 matches at 7 bases. Per the germline V gene, CDR1 is LNHNV and CDR2 is YYDKDF (reference sequence). This CDR3 is 16 amino acids long. V lost 2 bases to trimming and J lost 4 bases; unmatched junction nucleotides: 7. For the CDR3, the DNA is TGTGCCACCAGCAGACAACTGGGAGGGTCCACCGGGGAGCTGTTTTTT. Translating gives CATSRQLGGSTGELFF. Combining the CDR3 with reference TRBV15 and TRBJ2-2 gives the whole variable domain DAMVIQNPRYQVTQFGKPVTLSCSQTLNHNVMYWYQQKSSQAPKLLFHYYDKDFNNEADTPDNFQSRRPNTSFCFLDIRSPGLGDTAMYLCATSRQLGGSTGELFFGEGSRLTVL.

This chain uses TRBV2 with TRBJ2-5, with D uncertain. Germline-derived CDR1 and CDR2 are SNHLY and FYNNEI. V lost 4 bases, J lost 4 bases, and 10 bases lay in between. The CDR3 runs 13 residues. In DNA, the CDR3 is TGTGCCAGCAGTGTTAATGCCAGAGAGACCCAGTACTTC. This encodes CASSVNARETQYF.